Each of the 11 T cell receptor beta chains below was sequenced from the same sample in a study of cytomegalovirus exposure and HLA in healthy donors. A multiplex PCR was run with 60 Vbeta primers and 13 Jbeta primers. Assay used: immunoSEQ multiplex PCR; TCRdb lists only in-frame clones, some missing. The data hold 85,000 to 110,000 clones, with roughly three quarters observed a single time. The specimen sequenced was PBMCs. The receptors shown here come from a woman aged 18-29 years in good health and CMV-seropositive.

The rearrangement links TRBV5-1 to TRBJ2-1; 7 nucleotides match TRBD2. The V gene end was trimmed by 0 bases and the J gene end by 4 bases; junction bases not matched to a gene: 4. This CDR3 region has 15 residues. Germline-derived CDR1 and CDR2 are SGHRS and YFSETQ. The CDR3 spells CASSLGLADYNEQFF. The CDR3 nucleotides read TGCGCCAGCAGCTTGGGACTAGCTGATTACAATGAGCAGTTCTTC.

J is TRBJ2-3 and V is TRBV5-8; 11 bases match TRBD2. Germline V gene sequence: CDR1 SGHTS, CDR2 YDEGEE. The CDR3 has 16 residues. J was trimmed by 3 bases and V by 4 bases; bases with no gene match: 7. CDR3 bases: TGTGCCAGCAGCCGGAGGGCTAGCGGGGGGACAGATACGCAGTATTTT. Its translation is CASSRRASGGTDTQYF. Looking up the rest from reference TRBV5-8 and TRBJ2-3 gives the full variable domain: EAGVTQSPTHLIKTRGQQATLRCSPISGHTSVYWYQQALGLGLQFLLWYDEGEERNRGNFPPRFSGRQFPNYSSELNVNALELEDSALYLCASSRRASGGTDTQYFGPGTRLTVL.

The chain recombines TRBV10-3 with TRBJ1-2; D not certain. Germline V lookup: CDR1 ENHRY, CDR2 SYGVKD. This CDR3 has 12 amino acids. Trimming stripped 8 bases from V and 7 bases from J, with 14 bases between. CDR3 coding DNA: TGTGCCATCCTCCTGGCGGACTTTGGCTACACCTTC. It specifies CAILLADFGYTF.

This chain connects TRBV5-8 to TRBJ1-2, with 11 positions matching TRBD1. V trimming: 4 bases; J trimming: 5 bases; junction bases outside the gene matches: 10. This CDR3 has 16 amino acids. CDR1 and CDR2 (germline): SGHTS, YDEGEE. The CDR3 coding sequence is TGTGCCAGCAGCCGACTCTCCGGACAGGGGGCGTATGGCTACACCTTC. Its protein is CASSRLSGQGAYGYTF. Full variable domain (remainder filled in from reference TRBV5-8 and TRBJ1-2): EAGVTQSPTHLIKTRGQQATLRCSPISGHTSVYWYQQALGLGLQFLLWYDEGEERNRGNFPPRFSGRQFPNYSSELNVNALELEDSALYLCASSRLSGQGAYGYTFGSGTRLTVV.

The J gene is TRBJ1-2, the V gene TRBV30; possible D gene TRBD1, 5 bases. This CDR3 has 13 residues. V lost 2 bases and J 2 bases, leaving 9 bases between the germline ends. Germline V gene lookup returns CDR1 GTSNPN and CDR2 SVGIG (reference sequence). CDR3 sequence: CAWSTDSNYGYTF. CDR3 nucleotide sequence: TGTGCCTGGAGTACAGACAGCAACTATGGCTACACCTTC.

V is TRBV6-1 and J is TRBJ2-7, with 7 positions matching TRBD2. In germline, CDR1 is MNHNS, CDR2 SASEGT. V lost 8 bases to trimming and J lost 2 bases; unmatched junction nucleotides: 6. The CDR3 runs to 13 residues. CDR3 sequence (DNA): TGTGCCAGCCGGGGGGTAGGGGCCTACGAGCAGTACTTC. Encoded protein: CASRGVGAYEQYF.

The chain recombines TRBV4-1 with TRBJ1-3, with D perhaps matching TRBD1 (5 bases). This CDR3 has 16 residues. The ends were cut back, 0 bases at V and 0 bases at J, with 9 bases in the middle. Germline CDR1 is MGHRA and CDR2 is YSYEKL. The CDR3 protein is CASSQERGLSGNTIYF. Here the CDR3 DNA reads TGCGCCAGCAGCCAAGAAAGGGGACTCTCTGGAAACACCATATATTTT.

The chain joins TRBV9 to TRBJ1-6, with D tentatively TRBD1 (5 bases). The germline gives CDR1 SGDLS, CDR2 YYNGEE. V was cut by 3 bases and J by 9 bases, with 13 bases left in between. The CDR3 has 14 residues. The CDR3 region is CASSEGWGGSPLHF. CDR3 DNA sequence: TGTGCCAGCAGCGAGGGTTGGGGGGGTTCACCCCTCCACTTT.

V and J are TRBV7-6 and TRBJ2-6; no firm D call. V lost 7 bases and J lost 1, with 5 bases in between. Germline assignment: CDR1 SGHVS and CDR2 FNYEAQ. CDR3 length: 13 amino acids. The CDR3: CASTLSGANVLTF. CDR3 DNA: TGTGCCAGCACCCTTTCTGGGGCCAACGTCCTGACTTTC.

V and J are TRBV13 and TRBJ1-2, with 9 nucleotides matching TRBD1. This CDR3 has 13 residues. Germline-derived CDR1 and CDR2 are PRHDT and FYEKMQ (reference sequence). Trimming cost V 4 bases and J 6 bases; bases outside gene matches: 3. CDR3 coding DNA: TGTGCCAGCAGCTCACAGGGGGCTGATGGCTACACCTTC. Translated, it gives CASSSQGADGYTF.

The chain has TRBV5-4 and TRBJ2-5, with D uncertain. Germline CDR1 and CDR2: SGHNT and YYREEE (reference sequence). The CDR3 runs 13 residues. Trimming removed 1 base at V and 5 bases at J, with 9 bases between. Here the CDR3 DNA reads TGTGCCAGCAGCTTGCGGCTAGAGGAGACCCAGTACTTC. The encoded protein is CASSLRLEETQYF.